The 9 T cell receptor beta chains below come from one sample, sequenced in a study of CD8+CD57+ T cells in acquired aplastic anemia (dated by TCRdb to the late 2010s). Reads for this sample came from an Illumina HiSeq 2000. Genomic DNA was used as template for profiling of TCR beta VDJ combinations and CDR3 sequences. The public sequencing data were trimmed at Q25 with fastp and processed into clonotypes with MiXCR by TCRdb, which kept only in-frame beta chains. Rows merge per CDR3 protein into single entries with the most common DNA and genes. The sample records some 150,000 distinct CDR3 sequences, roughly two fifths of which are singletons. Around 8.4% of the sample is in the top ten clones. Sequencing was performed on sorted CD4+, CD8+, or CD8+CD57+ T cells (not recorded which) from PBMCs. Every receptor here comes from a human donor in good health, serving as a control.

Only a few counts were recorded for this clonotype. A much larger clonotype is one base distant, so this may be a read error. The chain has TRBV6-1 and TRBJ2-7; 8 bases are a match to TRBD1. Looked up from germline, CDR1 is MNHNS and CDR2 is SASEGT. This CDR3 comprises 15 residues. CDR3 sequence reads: CAGSEAGTGPYEQYF. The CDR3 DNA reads TGTGCCGGCAGTGAAGCCGGGACAGGACCCTACGAGCAGTACTTC.

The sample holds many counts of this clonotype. The CDR3 coding sequence is TGTGCCAGCAACCGGGGTTTGGGAGAGCAGTTCTTC. Its translation is CASNRGLGEQFF. V is TRBV2 and J is TRBJ2-1, with a weak D call TRBD2 (5 bases). CDR1 SNHLY and CDR2 FYNNEI come from the germline V gene. V dropped 7 bases and J dropped 10 bases, with 14 bases sitting between them. The CDR3 consists of 12 residues. The complete variable domain, with remaining parts taken from reference TRBV2 and TRBJ2-1, reads EPEVTQTPSHQVTQMGQEVILRCVPISNHLYFYWYRQILGQKVEFLVSFYNNEISEKSEIFDDQFSVERPDGSNFTLKIRSTKLEDSAMYFCASNRGLGEQFFGPGTRLTVL.

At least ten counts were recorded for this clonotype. CDR3 DNA sequence: TGCAGTGCCTCCGTGGGACCCGCGCTGGGGGGCTACACCTTC. Its translation: CSASVGPALGGYTF. This chain uses TRBV20-1 with TRBJ1-2; D perhaps matches TRBD1 (5 bases). CDR1 and CDR2 from the germline V gene are DFQATT and SNEGSKA (reference sequence). Trimming pared 6 bases from V and 8 bases from J, leaving 22 bases between. This CDR3 contains 14 residues.

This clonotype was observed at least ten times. The CDR3 reads CASSVNLWGDTQYF. CDR3 in DNA: TGTGCCAGCAGCGTAAATTTGTGGGGGGATACGCAGTATTTT. This chain connects TRBV9 to TRBJ2-3, with D perhaps given as TRBD1 or TRBD2 (5 bases each). V lost 1 base and J 6 bases, leaving 12 bases between the germline ends. From germline, CDR1 is SGDLS and CDR2 YYNGEE. This CDR3 is 14 amino acids long.

The CDR3 coding sequence is TGTGCCATCAGTGAGTCGAGAACGAACACTGAAGCTTTCTTT. It specifies CAISESRTNTEAFF. The chain uses TRBV10-3 and TRBJ1-1, with D unresolved. CDR1 ENHRY and CDR2 SYGVKD come from the germline V gene. The ends were cut back, 0 bases at V and 1 base at J, with 6 bases in the middle. The CDR3 runs 14 residues.

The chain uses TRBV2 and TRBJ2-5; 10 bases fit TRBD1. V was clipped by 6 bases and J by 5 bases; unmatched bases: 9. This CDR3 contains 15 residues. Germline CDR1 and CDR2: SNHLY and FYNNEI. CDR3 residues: CASSARTGGPETQYF. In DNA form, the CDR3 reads TGTGCCAGCAGCGCAAGGACAGGGGGTCCGGAGACCCAGTACTTC. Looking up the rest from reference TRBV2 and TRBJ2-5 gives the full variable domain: EPEVTQTPSHQVTQMGQEVILRCVPISNHLYFYWYRQILGQKVEFLVSFYNNEISEKSEIFDDQFSVERPDGSNFTLKIRSTKLEDSAMYFCASSARTGGPETQYFGPGTRLLVL.

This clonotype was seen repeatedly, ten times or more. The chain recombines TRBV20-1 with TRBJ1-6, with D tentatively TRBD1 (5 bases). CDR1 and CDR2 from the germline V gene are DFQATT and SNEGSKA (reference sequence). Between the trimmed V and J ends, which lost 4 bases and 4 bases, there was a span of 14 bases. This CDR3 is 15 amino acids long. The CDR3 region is CSAIRDSAYNSPLHF. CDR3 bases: TGCAGTGCTATTAGGGACTCCGCATATAATTCACCCCTCCACTTT.

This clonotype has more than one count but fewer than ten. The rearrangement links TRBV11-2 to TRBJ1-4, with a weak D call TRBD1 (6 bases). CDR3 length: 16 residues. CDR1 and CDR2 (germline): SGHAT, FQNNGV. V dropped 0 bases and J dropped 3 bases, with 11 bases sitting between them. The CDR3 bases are TGTGCCAGCAGCTTAGACTACAGGGTTGCTAATGAAAAACTGTTTTTT. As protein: CASSLDYRVANEKLFF.

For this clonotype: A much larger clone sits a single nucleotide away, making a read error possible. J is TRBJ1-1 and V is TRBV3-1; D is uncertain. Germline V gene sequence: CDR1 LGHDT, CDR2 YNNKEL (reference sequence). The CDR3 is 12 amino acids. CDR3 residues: CASSQGNTEVFF. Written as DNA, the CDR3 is TGTGCCAGCAGCCAGGGGAACACTGAAGTTTTCTTT.